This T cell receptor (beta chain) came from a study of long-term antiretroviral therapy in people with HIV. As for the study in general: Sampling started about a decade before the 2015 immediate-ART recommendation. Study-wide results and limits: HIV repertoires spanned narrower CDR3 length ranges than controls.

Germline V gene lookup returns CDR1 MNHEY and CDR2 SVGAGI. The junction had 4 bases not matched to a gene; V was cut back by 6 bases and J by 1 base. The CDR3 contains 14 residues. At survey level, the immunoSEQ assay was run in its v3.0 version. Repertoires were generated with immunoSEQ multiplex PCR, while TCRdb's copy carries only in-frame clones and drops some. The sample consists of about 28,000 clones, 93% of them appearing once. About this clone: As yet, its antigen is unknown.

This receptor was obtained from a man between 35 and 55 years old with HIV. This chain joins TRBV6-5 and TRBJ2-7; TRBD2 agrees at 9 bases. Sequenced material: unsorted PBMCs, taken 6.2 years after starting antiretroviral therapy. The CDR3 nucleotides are TGTGCCAGCAGACTGGGACTAGCTTCCTACGAGCAGTACTTC. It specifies CASRLGLASYEQYF.